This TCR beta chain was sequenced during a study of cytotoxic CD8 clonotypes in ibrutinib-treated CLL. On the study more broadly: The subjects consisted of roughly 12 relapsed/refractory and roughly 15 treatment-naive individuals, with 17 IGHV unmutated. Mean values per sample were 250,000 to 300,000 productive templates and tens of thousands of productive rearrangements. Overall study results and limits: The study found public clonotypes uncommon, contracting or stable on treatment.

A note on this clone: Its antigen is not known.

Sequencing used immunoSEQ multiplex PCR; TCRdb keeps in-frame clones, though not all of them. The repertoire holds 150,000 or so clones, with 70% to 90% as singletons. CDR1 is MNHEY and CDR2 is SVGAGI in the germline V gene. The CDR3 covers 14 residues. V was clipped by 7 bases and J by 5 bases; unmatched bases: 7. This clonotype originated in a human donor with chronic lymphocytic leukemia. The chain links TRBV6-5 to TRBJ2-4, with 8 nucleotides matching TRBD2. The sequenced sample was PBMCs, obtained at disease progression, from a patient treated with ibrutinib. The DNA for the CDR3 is TGTGCCAGCAAGGGTCTGGGACTAGAAAACATTCAGTACTTC. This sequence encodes CASKGLGLENIQYF.